Shown below are 27 T cell receptor beta chains from a single sample sequenced in a study of blood T cell repertoires in COVID-19. The method was immunoSEQ multiplex PCR; TCRdb's version includes in-frame clones alone and lacks a portion of them. The sample carries some 240,000 clones, around 85% recorded once. The sequencing input was peripheral blood. The receptors were sampled from a woman in her seventies with COVID-19, enrolled during active disease.

The chain is built from TRBV6-5 and TRBJ2-7, with a possible D match to TRBD1 (5 bases). The CDR3 is 16 amino acids. With 0 bases removed from V and 3 bases from J, the gap between germline ends came to 15 bases. Germline CDR1 reads MNHEY; CDR2 reads SVGAGI. The CDR3 sequence is CASSYSTRTSYYEQYF. CDR3 sequence (DNA): TGTGCCAGCAGTTACTCTACCAGGACAAGTTACTACGAGCAGTACTTC.

This chain uses TRBV29-1 with TRBJ2-7, with TRBD1 matching 7 bases. Germline lookup yields CDR1 SQVTM and CDR2 ANQGSEA. With V trimmed by 5 bases and J by 3 bases, 7 bases remained unmatched. This CDR3 comprises 13 residues. The CDR3 sequence is CSVNIQGNYEQYF. The CDR3 DNA follows: TGCAGCGTTAACATACAGGGGAACTACGAGCAGTACTTC.

This chain joins TRBV5-1 and TRBJ2-3; TRBD1 matches 7 bases. The germline V gene encodes CDR1 SGHRS and CDR2 YFSETQ. V dropped 0 bases and J dropped 3; count of bases not matched to a gene: 4. This CDR3 comprises 15 residues. The CDR3 spells CASSLGGGKTDTQYF. The CDR3 bases are TGCGCCAGCAGCTTGGGAGGGGGCAAGACAGATACGCAGTATTTT.

V usage is TRBV7-3 and J usage is TRBJ1-2; 8 bases fit TRBD1. V lost 7 bases, J lost 2 bases, and 6 bases stayed unmatched. The CDR3 is 14 residues long. From germline, CDR1 is SGHTA and CDR2 FQGTGA. The CDR3 sequence is CASTADRDNYGYTF. The CDR3 nucleotides are TGTGCCAGCACCGCGGACAGGGACAACTATGGCTACACCTTC.

The genes are TRBV30 and TRBJ1-2; D is uncertain. This CDR3 contains 12 residues. CDR1 and CDR2 (germline): GTSNPN, SVGIG (reference sequence). V gave up 2 bases and J gave up 5 bases, with 9 bases separating them. Written as DNA, the CDR3 is TGTGCCTGGAGTCTTCAGGATTATGGCTACACCTTC. It yields the protein CAWSLQDYGYTF.

V gene TRBV4-3 combines with J gene TRBJ2-3; D might be TRBD2 (6 bases). This CDR3 contains 18 residues. From germline, CDR1 is LGHNA and CDR2 YSLEER. Deletions cut 0 bases from V and 4 bases from J, with 20 bases between. This CDR3 is CASSQDHRYWRAPDTQYF. In DNA form, the CDR3 reads TGCGCCAGCAGCCAAGATCACAGGTACTGGAGGGCGCCAGATACGCAGTATTTT.

The rearrangement joins TRBV11-3 to TRBJ1-2; 7 bases align to TRBD1. V dropped 4 bases and J dropped 7; count of bases not matched to a gene: 3. The CDR3 consists of 12 residues. Germline CDR1 and CDR2: SGHNT and YENEEA. The CDR3 coding sequence is TGTGCCAGCAGCTCAACAGGGGTTGGCTACACCTTC. It specifies CASSSTGVGYTF.

V and J are TRBV7-2 and TRBJ1-3; D might be TRBD1 (5 bases). The CDR3 is made up of 15 amino acids. The germline CDR1 and CDR2 sequences are SGHTA and FQGNSA. Trimming removed 4 bases from V and 0 bases from J, with 10 bases in between. CDR3 bases: TGTGCCAGCAGCTATAGACAGAGCTCTGGAAACACCATATATTTT. As protein: CASSYRQSSGNTIYF.

V usage is TRBV11-3 and J usage is TRBJ2-2; TRBD1 matches 7 bases. The V segment lost 6 bases and the J segment 6 bases; nucleotides outside the gene matches: 10. In germline, CDR1 is SGHNT, CDR2 YENEEA. This CDR3 has 15 residues. The chain's CDR3 is CASSSDRVSAGELFF. Written as DNA, the CDR3 is TGTGCCAGCAGTTCCGACAGGGTTAGCGCCGGGGAGCTGTTTTTT.

The V and J genes are TRBV27 and TRBJ1-2, with TRBD1 matching 10 bases. Trimming cost V 2 bases and J 8 bases; bases outside gene matches: 5. The CDR3 is 14 residues long. Germline values: CDR1 MNHEY, CDR2 SMNVEV (reference sequence). In DNA, the CDR3 is TGTGCCAGCAGTTTAGACAGGGGGCTGGACGGCTACACCTTC. Translated, it gives CASSLDRGLDGYTF.

The rearrangement uses TRBV5-5 and TRBJ2-7; D is undetermined. Trimming left V 0 bases short and J 1 base short, with 8 bases between. The CDR3 spans 14 residues. Germline values: CDR1 SGHKS, CDR2 YYEKEE (reference sequence). The CDR3 DNA follows: TGTGCCAGCAGCTTGGATTACTTTTCCTACGAGCAGTACTTC. This encodes CASSLDYFSYEQYF.

This chain uses TRBV27 with TRBJ1-6, with TRBD1 matching 7 bases. V lost 5 bases to trimming and J lost 3 bases; unmatched junction nucleotides: 4. CDR1 is MNHEY, CDR2 SMNVEV, per germline (reference sequence). The CDR3 totals 15 residues. CDR3 residues: CASSTQGLYNSPLHF. In DNA, the CDR3 is TGTGCCAGCAGTACACAGGGGCTCTATAATTCACCCCTCCACTTT.

The rearrangement joins TRBV5-1 to TRBJ2-5, with D possibly being TRBD2 (5 bases). V was trimmed by 0 bases and J by 0 bases, leaving 9 bases between them. The CDR3 is 15 residues long. Germline V lookup: CDR1 SGHRS, CDR2 YFSETQ. This CDR3 reads CASSLGVANQETQYF. CDR3 sequence (DNA): TGCGCCAGCAGCTTGGGGGTAGCGAACCAAGAGACCCAGTACTTC.

V gene TRBV5-4 combines with J gene TRBJ2-7, with 9 bases lining up with TRBD2. The germline CDR1 and CDR2 sequences are SGHNT and YYREEE (reference sequence). This CDR3 comprises 15 residues. V lost 2 bases and J lost 6; bases outside the gene matches: 9. CDR3 DNA: TGTGCCAGCAGCTTATTTAGCGGGGGATTAGGCGAGCAGTACTTC. As protein: CASSLFSGGLGEQYF. Full variable domain (missing parts from reference TRBV5-4 and TRBJ2-7): ETGVTQSPTHLIKTRGQQVTLRCSSQSGHNTVSWYQQALGQGPQFIFQYYREEENGRGNFPPRFSGLQFPNYSSELNVNALELDDSALYLCASSLFSGGLGEQYFGPGTRLTVT.

The chain carries TRBV7-9 and TRBJ1-1, with D perhaps matching TRBD1 (5 bases). The CDR3 covers 12 residues. Trimming shortened V by 2 bases and J by 12 bases, and 13 bases separated the two germline ends. The germline V gene has CDR1 SEHNR and CDR2 FQNEAQ (reference sequence). In DNA form, the CDR3 reads TGTGCCAGCAGCTTACTCAGGGCGGAATCTTTCTTT. It codes for CASSLLRAESFF. Using reference TRBV7-9 and TRBJ1-1 for the parts outside the CDR3, the full variable domain is DTGVSQNPRHKITKRGQNVTFRCDPISEHNRLYWYRQTLGQGPEFLTYFQNEAQLEKSRLLSDRFSAERPKGSFSTLEIQRTEQGDSAMYLCASSLLRAESFFGQGTRLTVV.

The table lists this clone with a few counts. J is TRBJ1-3 and V is TRBV5-1; TRBD1 matches at 8 bases. Germline trimming cut 2 bases from V and 3 bases from J; bases unmatched to any gene: 7. This CDR3 is 16 amino acids long. Germline lookup yields CDR1 SGHRS and CDR2 YFSETQ. CDR3 DNA sequence: TGCGCCAGCAGCTTTTCCGCAGGGGGCCTTGGAAACACCATATATTTT. It translates to CASSFSAGGLGNTIYF. The full variable domain, completed using reference TRBV5-1 and TRBJ1-3, is KAGVTQTPRYLIKTRGQQVTLSCSPISGHRSVSWYQQTPGQGLQFLFEYFSETQRNKGNFPGRFSGRQFSNSRSEMNVSTLELGDSALYLCASSFSAGGLGNTIYFGEGSWLTVV.

In this sample, this clone turned up a few times. The chain couples TRBV12-3 or TRBV12-4 to TRBJ1-2; D is perhaps TRBD1 (5 bases). The CDR3 is 11 residues long. Trimming stripped 5 bases from V and 4 bases from J, with 5 bases between. In DNA, the CDR3 is TGTGCCAGCAGTGACAGCTATGGCTACACCTTC. Translating it yields CASSDSYGYTF.

The chain recombines TRBV12-3 or TRBV12-4 with TRBJ1-5, with a possible D match to TRBD1 (6 bases). The CDR3 consists of 13 residues. V gave up 7 bases and J gave up 6 bases, with 13 bases separating them. CDR3 amino acids: CASTRTALQPQHF. CDR3 DNA: TGTGCCAGCACCAGGACAGCTCTTCAGCCCCAGCATTTT.

The chain employs TRBV9 and TRBJ2-1; tentative D call: TRBD1 (5 bases). CDR3 size: 15 residues. V was shortened by 4 bases and J by 3 bases, with 14 bases between the two germline ends. CDR1 is SGDLS and CDR2 is YYNGEE in the germline V gene. Here the CDR3 reads CASSRLRVDYNEQFF. CDR3 sequence (DNA): TGTGCCAGCAGCCGTCTCAGGGTGGACTACAATGAGCAGTTCTTC.

The chain uses TRBV6-2 or TRBV6-3 and TRBJ2-7; 7 bases are a match to TRBD1. The germline CDR1 and CDR2 sequences are MNHEY and SVGEGT. There are 19 residues in the CDR3. The junction had 17 bases not matched to a gene; V was cut back by 0 bases and J by 3 bases. The CDR3 coding sequence is TGTGCCAGCAGTTACTCGTTCGGTGGGACAGCCCAGACCCGCTACGAGCAGTACTTC. Translated, it gives CASSYSFGGTAQTRYEQYF.

This chain connects TRBV30 to TRBJ1-4; D gene uncertain. The germline V and J ends were trimmed by 3 bases and 0 bases, with 8 bases remaining between them. The CDR3 covers 14 residues. Germline loops: CDR1 GTSNPN, CDR2 SVGIG (reference sequence). CDR3 protein: CAWRTIATNEKLFF. The CDR3, as DNA: TGTGCCTGGAGGACAATCGCAACTAATGAAAAACTGTTTTTT.

The rearrangement links TRBV30 to TRBJ1-4, with 8 bases aligning to TRBD1. The CDR3 contains 15 residues. Germline values: CDR1 GTSNPN, CDR2 SVGIG (reference sequence). The V segment lost 4 bases and the J segment 8 bases; nucleotides outside the gene matches: 12. CDR3 DNA sequence: TGTGCCTGGAACACCCGGACAGGGTTAAGCGAAAAACTGTTTTTT. It codes for CAWNTRTGLSEKLFF. The variable domain in full, with the rest retrieved from reference TRBV30 and TRBJ1-4, is SQTIHQWPATLVQPVGSPLSLECTVEGTSNPNLYWYRQAAGRGLQLLFYSVGIGQISSEVPQNLSASRPQDRQFILSSKKLLLSDSGFYLCAWNTRTGLSEKLFFGSGTQLSVL.

The J gene is TRBJ1-1, the V gene TRBV7-2, with D perhaps matching TRBD1 (5 bases). From germline, CDR1 is SGHTA and CDR2 FQGNSA. V lost 1 base and J 4 bases, leaving 10 bases between the germline ends. This CDR3 contains 14 residues. In DNA form, the CDR3 reads TGTGCCAGCAGCTTAGAAAGGGGTGGCACTGAAGCTTTCTTT. Its protein is CASSLERGGTEAFF.

This clone came up once. In DNA form, the CDR3 reads TGTGCCAGCAGTTTTGGCAGGGGGAATTCACCCCTCCACTTT. Amino acids: CASSFGRGNSPLHF. The gene calls are TRBV6-5 and TRBJ1-6; TRBD1 agrees at 7 bases. V was pared by 4 bases and J by 7 bases, with 4 bases of the junction left unmatched. CDR1 and CDR2 from the germline V gene are MNHEY and SVGAGI. The CDR3 runs to 14 residues.

The chain is built from TRBV28 and TRBJ2-1; possible D gene TRBD1, 5 bases. V dropped 3 bases and J dropped 15 bases, with 18 bases sitting between them. Germline V lookup: CDR1 MDHEN, CDR2 SYDVKM. CDR3 size: 13 residues. The CDR3 protein is CASSLVKGSGRFF. Written as DNA, the CDR3 is TGTGCCAGCAGTTTGGTAAAGGGGTCAGGGCGGTTCTTC.

This clone was seen only once. The chain links TRBV5-4 to TRBJ2-1; D ambiguous. The CDR3 covers 16 residues. Germline loops: CDR1 SGHNT, CDR2 YYREEE (reference sequence). Trimming took off 4 bases at V and 2 bases at J, with 16 bases between the two ends. The CDR3 nucleotides are TGTGCCAGCAGCACTGGCAGAGCGAGGACCTACAATGAGCAGTTCTTC. Its translation is CASSTGRARTYNEQFF. Full variable domain (outside the CDR3, taken from reference TRBV5-4 and TRBJ2-1): ETGVTQSPTHLIKTRGQQVTLRCSSQSGHNTVSWYQQALGQGPQFIFQYYREEENGRGNFPPRFSGLQFPNYSSELNVNALELDDSALYLCASSTGRARTYNEQFFGPGTRLTVL.

This clone was seen a single time. J is TRBJ1-1 and V is TRBV7-8; 7 bases align to TRBD1. CDR3 length: 16 amino acids. Unmatched junction bases numbered 11, after V lost 4 bases and J lost 3 bases. CDR1 is SGHVS and CDR2 is FQNEAQ in the germline V gene. The CDR3 sequence is CASSSDFGTVYTEAFF. In DNA form, the CDR3 reads TGTGCCAGCAGCTCAGATTTTGGGACAGTTTACACTGAAGCTTTCTTT.